The 28 T cell receptor beta chains below all came from one sample that was sequenced in a study of T cell responses to AZD1222 COVID-19 vaccine. The protocol was immunoSEQ multiplex PCR, while the TCRdb copy is restricted to in-frame clones and leaves out a portion. Altogether 95,000 to 100,000 clones are present, just over 90% being singletons, with the ten largest covering roughly 1.4%. The sequencing here drew on peripheral blood, taken on day 0 of AZD1222 vaccination. These receptors originate from an adult in good health.

The V call is TRBV5-4, the J call TRBJ2-7; perhaps D is TRBD1 or TRBD2 (7 bases each). The CDR3 contains 14 residues. V was clipped by 4 bases and J by 7 bases, with 18 bases between them. Germline-derived CDR1 and CDR2 are SGHNT and YYREEE (reference sequence). The CDR3 loop is CASSGGDSSWEQYF. In DNA, the CDR3 is TGTGCCAGCAGCGGGGGGGACAGTTCTTGGGAGCAGTACTTC.

The chain joins TRBV28 to TRBJ1-1; D gene ambiguous. Trimming removed 4 bases at V and 11 bases at J, with 14 bases between. The CDR3 loop spans 12 amino acids. Germline V gives CDR1 MDHEN, CDR2 SYDVKM. This chain's CDR3 is CASSSPWVDAFF. The DNA of the CDR3 is TGTGCCAGCAGTTCCCCATGGGTAGACGCTTTCTTT.

This clone turned up a few times. The CDR3 reads CASSYDPGLAEAFF. Written as DNA, the CDR3 is TGTGCCAGCAGTTATGATCCGGGGCTCGCTGAAGCTTTCTTT. The chain uses TRBV6-6 and TRBJ1-1; D possibly corresponds to TRBD1 (5 bases). CDR3 size: 14 residues. Per the germline V gene, CDR1 is MNHNY and CDR2 is SVGAGI (reference sequence). The V gene lost 3 bases and the J gene lost 6 bases, with 14 bases spanning the gap.

The chain is built from TRBV5-4 and TRBJ1-4; no firm D call. The V end lost 4 bases, the J end lost 5 bases, and 9 bases lay between the germline ends. The CDR3 spans 13 residues. Germline V CDR1 and CDR2: SGHNT, YYREEE (reference sequence). The CDR3 DNA sequence: TGTGCCAGCAGCCGACTCGGGAATGAAAAACTGTTTTTT. Its translation: CASSRLGNEKLFF.

The chain is built from TRBV5-1 and TRBJ2-7; weak D call: TRBD1 (6 bases). With 3 bases removed from V and 3 bases from J, the gap between germline ends came to 16 bases. CDR1 and CDR2 (germline): SGHRS, YFSETQ. The CDR3 totals 15 residues. The CDR3 loop reads CASSSSGQGLYEQYF. CDR3 DNA sequence: TGCGCCAGCAGCTCCTCAGGGCAGGGGCTCTACGAGCAGTACTTC.

This chain links TRBV7-8 with TRBJ2-1, with TRBD1 identical over 7 bases. The CDR3 runs to 17 residues. Germline lookup yields CDR1 SGHVS and CDR2 FQNEAQ. V dropped 5 bases and J dropped 4; count of bases not matched to a gene: 14. Here the CDR3 reads CASSIRQGSGTYNEQFF. For the CDR3, the DNA is TGTGCCAGCAGCATCCGACAGGGAAGTGGTACATACAATGAGCAGTTCTTC.

Worth noting for this clone: This specimen includes other DNA sequences encoding the same CDR3. The chain is built from TRBV6-1 and TRBJ1-1, with D unclear. The CDR3 sequence is 12 residues long. V lost 3 bases and J lost 5, with 7 bases in between. The V gene's germline CDR1 is MNHNS and CDR2 SASEGT. The CDR3 loop reads CASSDLVTEAFF. CDR3 bases: TGTGCCAGCAGTGACCTGGTTACTGAAGCTTTCTTT.

The rearrangement uses TRBV6-5 and TRBJ2-5, with 9 bases matching TRBD1. This CDR3 is built from 13 residues. Germline V gene data show CDR1 as MNHEY and CDR2 as SVGAGI. Trimming at V came to 11 bases and at J to 4 bases, leaving 8 bases not matched to a gene. The CDR3 DNA sequence: TGTGCCGCCGGGACAGGGTTCCTAGAGACCCAGTACTTC. Translating gives CAAGTGFLETQYF.

The chain joins TRBV4-2 to TRBJ2-3; TRBD2 aligns across 9 bases. The CDR3 is made up of 17 amino acids. Germline V gene lookup returns CDR1 LGHNA and CDR2 YNFKEQ. Trimming at V came to 1 base and at J to 5 bases, leaving 10 bases not matched to a gene. The DNA for the CDR3 is TGTGCCAGCAGCCAAGGCGGGCTGGCGGGGGGGCTAGATACGCAGTATTTT. This gives the protein CASSQGGLAGGLDTQYF.

The chain joins TRBV7-8 to TRBJ1-1; D is uncertain. V was shortened by 7 bases and J by 0 bases, with 12 bases between the two germline ends. Germline V CDR1 and CDR2: SGHVS, FQNEAQ. The CDR3 length is 14 residues. This chain's CDR3 is CASNLLNLNTEAFF. Written as DNA, the CDR3 is TGTGCCAGCAACCTACTTAATTTGAACACTGAAGCTTTCTTT.

The rearrangement links TRBV5-1 to TRBJ1-3; D is unresolved. Per germline, CDR1 SGHRS and CDR2 YFSETQ. This CDR3 has 13 amino acids. V was clipped by 7 bases and J by 6 bases, with 14 bases between them. The CDR3 reads CASREEGVNTIYF. The CDR3 DNA reads as TGCGCCAGCCGGGAGGAAGGCGTAAACACCATATATTTT.

The chain uses TRBV5-4 and TRBJ2-7; TRBD1 might be the D (6 bases). Germline CDR1 reads SGHNT; CDR2 reads YYREEE (reference sequence). The CDR3 totals 15 residues. Trimming cost V 0 bases and J 0 bases, with 10 bases left between them. The CDR3 region is CASSLDRAGSYEQYF. The CDR3 nucleotides read TGTGCCAGCAGCTTGGACAGGGCCGGCTCCTACGAGCAGTACTTC.

The chain uses TRBV7-9 and TRBJ2-7; 7 bases match TRBD1. CDR3 size: 15 residues. Per germline, CDR1 SEHNR and CDR2 FQNEAQ (reference sequence). V shed 5 bases, J shed 1 base, and the junction held 8 bases outside the gene matches. The DNA for the CDR3 is TGTGCCAGCAGCACCTCCTGGGGACAGTCCTACGAGCAGTACTTC. This translates into CASSTSWGQSYEQYF.

This clone was seen once. The chain carries TRBV9 and TRBJ2-7; 8 bases match TRBD2. Germline V gives CDR1 SGDLS, CDR2 YYNGEE. V was clipped by 2 bases and J by 0 bases; unmatched bases: 10. The CDR3 has 17 residues. The CDR3 DNA is TGTGCCAGCAGCGTCAGGGGTACCGGGACTAGCTCCTACGAGCAGTACTTC. Residues: CASSVRGTGTSSYEQYF.

The rearrangement joins TRBV19 to TRBJ2-7; 7 positions agree with TRBD2. The V and J ends lost 1 base and 4 bases, in that order; junction bases with no gene match: 7. CDR1 and CDR2 from the germline V gene are LNHDA and SQIVND (reference sequence). CDR3 length: 15 residues. The CDR3 DNA reads as TGTGCCAGTAGTATAGGCGAAGTCGGGAGGTACGAGCAGTACTTC. It yields the protein CASSIGEVGRYEQYF.

The chain combines TRBV14 with TRBJ2-2; TRBD2 matches 8 bases. J gave up 5 bases and V 1 base, and 3 bases lay outside the gene matches. The CDR3 contains 15 residues. Germline V gene lookup returns CDR1 SGHDN and CDR2 FVKESK. This CDR3 is CASSQVLAGTGELFF. The DNA of the CDR3 is TGTGCCAGCAGCCAAGTTTTAGCGGGGACCGGGGAGCTGTTTTTT.

This chain uses TRBV30 with TRBJ1-1; D remains ambiguous. The CDR3 loop spans 14 amino acids. In germline, CDR1 is GTSNPN, CDR2 SVGIG (reference sequence). V lost 0 bases and J lost 2, with 10 bases in between. For the CDR3, the DNA is TGTGCCTGGAGTGTACTGGCCGCTAACACTGAAGCTTTCTTT. It is translated as CAWSVLAANTEAFF. Full variable domain (missing parts from reference TRBV30 and TRBJ1-1): SQTIHQWPATLVQPVGSPLSLECTVEGTSNPNLYWYRQAAGRGLQLLFYSVGIGQISSEVPQNLSASRPQDRQFILSSKKLLLSDSGFYLCAWSVLAANTEAFFGQGTRLTVV.

The genes are TRBV5-1 and TRBJ1-2, with a weak D call TRBD1 (6 bases). The CDR3 covers 13 residues. In germline, CDR1 is SGHRS, CDR2 YFSETQ. The V end lost 2 bases, the J end lost 6 bases, and 11 bases lay between the germline ends. In nucleotides, the CDR3 is TGCGCCAGCAGCTTCATTTCAGGGGATGGCTACACCTTC. This translates into CASSFISGDGYTF. The full variable domain, its missing parts supplied by reference TRBV5-1 and TRBJ1-2, is KAGVTQTPRYLIKTRGQQVTLSCSPISGHRSVSWYQQTPGQGLQFLFEYFSETQRNKGNFPGRFSGRQFSNSRSEMNVSTLELGDSALYLCASSFISGDGYTFGSGTRLTVV.

The chain links TRBV6-1 to TRBJ2-3, with 7 bases matching TRBD1. The J segment lost 5 bases and the V segment lost 3 bases, leaving 5 bases of the junction unmatched. The germline CDR1 and CDR2 sequences are MNHNS and SASEGT. The length of the CDR3 is 14 residues. CDR3: CASSDIAGGDTQYF. CDR3 DNA: TGTGCCAGCAGTGACATCGCAGGGGGAGATACGCAGTATTTT.

The chain carries TRBV2 and TRBJ2-7; D gene unclear. Trimming left V 10 bases short and J 5 bases short, with 18 bases between. The CDR3 is 13 amino acids. The germline V gene has CDR1 SNHLY and CDR2 FYNNEI. DNA of the CDR3: TGTGCCACCAACCCCCCCCTCGACCACGAGCAGTACTTC. It translates to CATNPPLDHEQYF. Full variable domain (missing parts from reference TRBV2 and TRBJ2-7): EPEVTQTPSHQVTQMGQEVILRCVPISNHLYFYWYRQILGQKVEFLVSFYNNEISEKSEIFDDQFSVERPDGSNFTLKIRSTKLEDSAMYFCATNPPLDHEQYFGPGTRLTVT.

This chain uses TRBV6-5 with TRBJ1-1; D remains unclear. Germline CDR1 and CDR2: MNHEY and SVGAGI. The CDR3 contains 12 residues. The germline V and J ends were trimmed by 9 bases and 1 base, with 9 bases remaining between them. CDR3 sequence reads: CASIAENTEAFF. CDR3 DNA sequence: TGTGCCAGTATAGCCGAGAACACTGAAGCTTTCTTT.

V and J are TRBV5-1 and TRBJ1-1; maybe TRBD1 (6 bases). V was trimmed by 4 bases and J by 4 bases, leaving 14 bases between them. Germline CDR1 SGHRS, CDR2 YFSETQ. The CDR3 sequence is 14 residues long. CDR3 in DNA: TGCGCCAGCAGCATTGAGGTAGGGGGCACTGAAGCTTTCTTT. It codes for CASSIEVGGTEAFF.

This rearrangement joins TRBV12-3 or TRBV12-4 to TRBJ1-1; D unclear. This CDR3 has 11 amino acids. V was clipped by 5 bases and J by 11 bases, with 12 bases between them. The CDR3 DNA sequence: TGTGCCAGCAGTCAGAGCTTCGGGGCTTTCTTT. It encodes CASSQSFGAFF.

With respect to this clone: The sample carries other DNA sequences with the same CDR3. The V and J genes are TRBV3-1 (or the pseudogene TRBV3-2) and TRBJ1-2, with a tentative D call TRBD1 (6 bases). V was shortened by 3 bases and J by 7 bases, with 6 bases between the two germline ends. The CDR3 spans 11 residues. CDR1 is LGHDT and CDR2 is YNNKEL in the germline V gene (reference sequence). The chain's CDR3 is CASSQGAGYTF. The CDR3 DNA follows: TGTGCCAGCAGCCAGGGGGCTGGCTACACCTTC.

The chain carries TRBV28 and TRBJ1-2; D call uncertain. Germline V gene sequence: CDR1 MDHEN, CDR2 SYDVKM. The CDR3 is 14 residues long. V shed 3 bases and J shed 8 bases, with 16 bases lying between them. CDR3 DNA: TGTGCCAGCAGTTTTGTGGACGTGCGGGAAGGCTACACCTTC. Protein: CASSFVDVREGYTF.

The V call is TRBV7-9, the J call TRBJ1-2; weak D call: TRBD1 (5 bases). From germline, CDR1 is SEHNR and CDR2 FQNEAQ (reference sequence). The CDR3 covers 12 residues. Trimming left V 2 bases short and J 7 bases short, with 8 bases between. The CDR3 loop reads CASSLTRGGYTF. In DNA form, the CDR3 reads TGTGCCAGCAGCTTAACGAGGGGTGGCTACACCTTC.

The rearrangement links TRBV2 to TRBJ2-7, with TRBD2 matching 7 bases. Germline V CDR1 and CDR2: SNHLY, FYNNEI. V shed 7 bases and J 4 bases; nucleotides not matched to a gene: 1. The CDR3 is 11 residues long. CDR3 sequence: CASNGGYEQYF. The CDR3 nucleotides are TGTGCCAGCAACGGGGGGTACGAGCAGTACTTC.

This sequence joins TRBV11-2 and TRBJ1-4; TRBD1 agrees at 9 bases. With V trimmed by 6 bases and J by 7 bases, 9 bases remained unmatched. The germline V gene has CDR1 SGHAT and CDR2 FQNNGV. The CDR3 totals 15 residues. The CDR3 loop is CASRKSGTGIEKLFF. The CDR3, as DNA: TGTGCCAGCAGAAAATCCGGGACAGGGATTGAAAAACTGTTTTTT.